A single sample gave rise to the 29 T cell receptor beta chains below, sequenced in a study of blood T cells in healthy people across ages. A sample-barcoded 5' primer and a J-beta primer mix were used in a second PCR of roughly 7 to 12 cycles. TCRdb reprocessed the 5' RACE reads with MiXCR, giving one entry per CDR3 protein. The table lists fewer than 1,200,000 distinct CDR3 sequences, under 30% of them singletons. These sequences were also reported in another study, on T cells of mothers and their children.

Source material: blood. These receptor sequences come from a girl aged 2-10 years in good health.

The V and J genes are TRBV5-1 and TRBJ2-6; maybe TRBD1 (6 bases). CDR1 SGHRS and CDR2 YFSETQ come from the germline V gene. The CDR3 has 17 residues. The V end lost 7 bases, the J end lost 0 bases, and 17 bases lay between the germline ends. Here the CDR3 DNA reads TGCGCCAGCGCAACCGGGACAAGGAGCTCTGGGGCCAACGTCCTGACTTTC. Protein: CASATGTRSSGANVLTF.

The chain joins TRBV20-1 to TRBJ2-7; 8 bases are shared with TRBD2. The DNA end lines up better with TRBJ2-1; the J call may be wrong. The CDR3 loop spans 15 amino acids. The germline V gene has CDR1 DFQATT and CDR2 SNEGSKA (reference sequence). The CDR3 loop is CSARDPGGGRNEQFF. In nucleotides, the CDR3 is TGCAGTGCTAGAGATCCCGGCGGGGGGCGGAATGAGCAGTTCTTC.

V and J are TRBV29-1 and TRBJ2-5; 8 nucleotides agree with TRBD1. The better agreement between TRBJ2-7 and the DNA end casts doubt on the J call. The CDR3 totals 12 residues. Germline V gene lookup returns CDR1 SQVTM and CDR2 ANQGSEA. CDR3 sequence: CSGLDRAPEQYF. The CDR3 nucleotides read TGCAGCGGGCTGGACAGGGCCCCCGAGCAGTACTTC.

This clonotype was seen a handful of times. The chain uses TRBV20-1 and TRBJ2-3, with 11 bases identical to TRBD2. Germline CDR1 and CDR2: DFQATT and SNEGSKA (reference sequence). Trimming took 1 base from V and 2 from J; bases not matched to a gene: 8. The CDR3 length is 17 residues. In DNA form, the CDR3 reads TGCAGTGCTAGAGTTCCCGGGACTAGCGGACCCACAGATACGCAGTATTTT. Translating gives CSARVPGTSGPTDTQYF.

This clonotype turned up a few times. The chain recombines TRBV5-1 with TRBJ1-4; tentatively, D is TRBD1 (5 bases). Germline lookup yields CDR1 SGHRS and CDR2 YFSETQ. Trimming shortened V by 1 base and J by 4 bases, and 8 bases separated the two germline ends. The CDR3 length is 14 residues. The CDR3 sequence: CASSLRGINEKLFF. The CDR3, as DNA: TGCGCCAGCAGCTTGCGGGGGATTAATGAAAAACTGTTTTTT.

The chain couples TRBV2 to TRBJ2-1; TRBD2 matches 8 bases. This CDR3 comprises 13 residues. After removal of 7 bases from V and 7 bases from J, the junction contained 6 bases not matched to a gene. Per the germline V gene, CDR1 is SNHLY and CDR2 is FYNNEI. In DNA, the CDR3 is TGTGCCAGCAAGCGGGAGTCCCCTAATGAGCAGTTCTTC. Translating it yields CASKRESPNEQFF.

This clonotype showed up just a few times. V is TRBV3-1 and J is TRBJ2-5, with 8 bases identical to TRBD2. The J call may be in error: the DNA end matches TRBJ2-1 better. Per germline, CDR1 LGHDT and CDR2 YNNKEL (reference sequence). CDR3 length: 14 residues. CDR3 protein: CASSLGLGVYEQFF. The CDR3, as DNA: TGTGCCAGCAGCCTGGGACTAGGTGTCTATGAGCAGTTCTTC.

The J gene is TRBJ2-7, the V gene TRBV19; 11 bases map to TRBD2. TRBJ2-1 explains the end of the DNA better; the J call may be wrong. This CDR3 is built from 14 residues. The germline V gene has CDR1 LNHDA and CDR2 SQIVND (reference sequence). CDR3 sequence reads: CASTLLAGVNEQFF. CDR3 DNA sequence: TGTGCCAGTACGCTACTAGCGGGAGTAAATGAGCAGTTCTTC.

This clonotype was detected a few times. The chain is built from TRBV6-1 and TRBJ2-1; D perhaps matches TRBD2 (6 bases). Germline V gene data show CDR1 as MNHNS and CDR2 as SASEGT. V was shortened by 6 bases and J by 0 bases, with 15 bases between the two germline ends. The CDR3 has 16 amino acids. As DNA, the CDR3 is TGTGCCAGCAGCGCCGATGGAGGGCCCTCCTACAATGAGCAGTTCTTC. Residues: CASSADGGPSYNEQFF.

The chain carries TRBV9 and TRBJ1-4; D is uncertain. Trimming cost V 3 bases and J 0 bases, with 9 bases left between them. CDR3 length: 15 amino acids. Germline V lookup: CDR1 SGDLS, CDR2 YYNGEE. CDR3 coding DNA: TGTGCCAGCAGCGCCTTCACGGCAACTAATGAAAAACTGTTTTTT. It encodes CASSAFTATNEKLFF. Full variable domain (remainder filled in from reference TRBV9 and TRBJ1-4): DSGVTQTPKHLITATGQRVTLRCSPRSGDLSVYWYQQSLDQGLQFLIQYYNGEERAKGNILERFSAQQFPDLHSELNLSSLELGDSALYFCASSAFTATNEKLFFGSGTQLSVL.

The chain has TRBV28 and TRBJ2-1; D might be TRBD2 (7 bases). Germline V gene lookup returns CDR1 MDHEN and CDR2 SYDVKM. V was clipped by 2 bases and J by 3 bases, with 14 bases between them. This CDR3 comprises 16 residues. CDR3 residues: CASSLRRGGGYNEQFF. The CDR3, as DNA: TGTGCCAGCAGTTTAAGACGGGGAGGGGGCTACAATGAGCAGTTCTTC.

V is TRBV28 and J is TRBJ2-1; 7 nucleotides match TRBD2. CDR1 and CDR2 (germline): MDHEN, SYDVKM. J gave up 7 bases and V 3 bases, and 12 bases lay outside the gene matches. CDR3 length: 16 residues. CDR3 nucleotides: TGTGCCAGCAGTTTCCTGGCGGGAGCCTACAATAATGAGCAGTTCTTC. Its protein product is CASSFLAGAYNNEQFF.

The rearrangement joins TRBV29-1 to TRBJ2-5; D call uncertain. Trimming took 8 bases from V and 4 from J, leaving 11 bases between them. CDR3 length: 11 amino acids. Germline V CDR1 and CDR2: SQVTM, ANQGSEA. The CDR3 spells CSSKVGETQYF. The CDR3 nucleotides read TGCAGCTCCAAGGTTGGAGAGACCCAGTACTTC.

The chain uses TRBV28 and TRBJ1-5; D not resolved. The V end lost 6 bases, the J end lost 2 bases, and 5 bases lay between the germline ends. The CDR3 length is 12 residues. Germline-derived CDR1 and CDR2 are MDHEN and SYDVKM. CDR3 in DNA: TGTGCCAGCAGGCCAGGCAATCAGCCCCAGCATTTT. Translated: CASRPGNQPQHF.

The genes are TRBV18 and TRBJ1-6, with D unclear. The germline V gene encodes CDR1 KGHSH and CDR2 LQKENI. CDR3 length: 12 amino acids. V lost 6 bases, J lost 13 bases, and 13 bases lay in between. The CDR3 DNA reads as TGTGCCAGCTCGGGCCCGTCCTTCCCCCTCCACTTT. Amino acid sequence: CASSGPSFPLHF.

This clonotype was observed a few times. V is TRBV27 and J is TRBJ2-1, with D hard to call. The J call is uncertain, as TRBJ2-5 better fits the DNA end. From germline, CDR1 is MNHEY and CDR2 SMNVEV (reference sequence). This CDR3 is 13 amino acids long. For the CDR3, the DNA is TGTGCCAGCAGTTCCCCTCCGCTAGAGACCCAGTACTTC. This sequence encodes CASSSPPLETQYF.

This clonotype was counted only a few times. This rearrangement joins TRBV3-1 to TRBJ2-2, with 14 bases fitting TRBD2. The CDR3 spans 17 residues. CDR1 and CDR2 (germline): LGHDT, YNNKEL (reference sequence). Trimming removed 4 bases from V and 7 bases from J; junction bases left unmatched: 8. CDR3 sequence reads: CASSPGLAGVRDGELFF. Written as DNA, the CDR3 is TGTGCCAGCAGCCCGGGACTAGCGGGAGTACGTGACGGGGAGCTGTTTTTT. Supplemented by reference TRBV3-1 and TRBJ2-2, the full variable domain reads DTAVSQTPKYLVTQMGNDKSIKCEQNLGHDTMYWYKQDSKKFLKIMFSYNNKELIINETVPNRFSPKSPDKAHLNLHINSLELGDSAVYFCASSPGLAGVRDGELFFGEGSRLTVL.

The J gene is TRBJ1-3, the V gene TRBV9; maybe TRBD1 (6 bases). The germline V gene has CDR1 SGDLS and CDR2 YYNGEE. The V end was cut by 0 bases, the J end by 7 bases, with 20 bases between. This CDR3 has 17 residues. The CDR3 sequence: CASSVEGGGPRVNTIYF. The CDR3 DNA is TGTGCCAGCAGCGTAGAGGGAGGGGGGCCCCGAGTTAACACCATATATTTT.

A few counts support this clonotype. The rearrangement uses TRBV12-3 or TRBV12-4 and TRBJ1-3, with 8 bases matching TRBD1. The V segment lost 4 bases and the J segment 4 bases; nucleotides outside the gene matches: 6. The CDR3 is made up of 15 amino acids. In nucleotides, the CDR3 is TGTGCCAGCAGTTCACCAGGGGGCGTCGGAAACACCATATATTTT. Translation gives CASSSPGGVGNTIYF.

The V gene is TRBV9, the J gene TRBJ2-7; D is possibly TRBD1 or TRBD2 (5 bases each). The CDR3 contains 13 residues. V was shortened by 0 bases and J by 5 bases, with 9 bases between the two germline ends. Germline CDR1 reads SGDLS; CDR2 reads YYNGEE. CDR3 nucleotides: TGTGCCAGCAGCGTAGGGGGGAACAACGAGCAGTACTTC. It encodes CASSVGGNNEQYF.

This clonotype occurred a few times. The chain links TRBV7-3 to TRBJ2-7; the D is unclear. The assigned J gene may be wrong: the sequence end matches TRBJ2-5 better. This CDR3 spans 16 amino acids. In germline, CDR1 is SGHTA, CDR2 FQGTGA. The CDR3, as DNA: TGTGCCAGCAGCTTATATCCAGACCTACTGGAAGAGACCCAGTACTTC. Protein: CASSLYPDLLEETQYF.

In DNA, the CDR3 is TGTGCCAGCACCCCCTTAGGCGGGGAGACCCAGTACTTC. The encoded protein is CASTPLGGETQYF. The chain links TRBV12-3 or TRBV12-4 to TRBJ2-5; possible D gene TRBD2, 5 bases. The CDR3 loop spans 13 amino acids. The germline V and J ends were trimmed by 7 bases and 5 bases, with 14 bases remaining between them.

This clonotype was observed a few times. This chain joins TRBV7-2 and TRBJ1-6; unclear D gene. This CDR3 region has 14 residues. Per germline, CDR1 SGHTA and CDR2 FQGNSA. V was shortened by 1 base and J by 10 bases, with 11 bases between the two germline ends. The CDR3 reads CASSLESAVSPLHF. CDR3 DNA: TGTGCCAGCAGCTTAGAGAGCGCAGTCTCACCCCTCCACTTT.

This clonotype has more than one count but fewer than ten. The gene calls are TRBV20-1 and TRBJ2-5, with D unresolved. Trimming removed 4 bases at V and 2 bases at J, with 8 bases between. The CDR3 is made up of 12 amino acids. Germline assignment: CDR1 DFQATT and CDR2 SNEGSKA (reference sequence). The CDR3 DNA reads TGCAGTGCTAACAGTAGGCAAGAGACCCAGTACTTC. Translation: CSANSRQETQYF.

This chain connects TRBV4-1 to TRBJ1-6, with D perhaps TRBD1 (5 bases). V was pared by 1 base and J by 5 bases, with 9 bases between. CDR1 MGHRA and CDR2 YSYEKL come from the germline V gene. The CDR3 is 15 amino acids. CDR3 DNA sequence: TGCGCCAGCAGCCAAGGACAGAACAATAATTCACCCCTCCACTTT. Its translation: CASSQGQNNNSPLHF.

This clonotype was detected a few times. This chain uses TRBV6-5 with TRBJ2-5, with a weak D call TRBD2 (6 bases). Deletions cut 2 bases from V and 4 bases from J, with 11 bases between. Germline assignment: CDR1 MNHEY and CDR2 SVGAGI. The CDR3 loop spans 14 amino acids. CDR3 region: CASSYDSGLETQYF. The CDR3 region has the DNA TGTGCCAGCAGTTACGATAGCGGTCTAGAGACCCAGTACTTC.

This clonotype has only one observation. The chain uses TRBV7-2 and TRBJ1-6; no clear D gene. The ends were cut back, 3 bases at V and 8 bases at J, with 11 bases in the middle. CDR1 is SGHTA and CDR2 is FQGNSA in the germline V gene. The length of the CDR3 is 14 residues. The CDR3 nucleotides read TGTGCCAGCAGCTTGCCACTACTAGATTCACCCCTCCACTTT. It specifies CASSLPLLDSPLHF.

This clonotype showed up just a few times. The chain joins TRBV28 to TRBJ1-3, with D possibly matching TRBD1 (5 bases). This CDR3 has 14 residues. V lost 9 bases and J 8 bases, leaving 20 bases between the germline ends. Germline V gene sequence: CDR1 MDHEN, CDR2 SYDVKM. Here the CDR3 reads CASSTAEGPDTIYF. CDR3 DNA sequence: TGTGCCAGTTCGACAGCAGAGGGTCCCGACACCATATATTTT.

Comments on this clonotype: The junction departs from the called germline gene at one end, perhaps through a read error. The chain is built from TRBV7-9 and TRBJ2-4, with D tentatively TRBD1 or TRBD2 (5 bases each). The CDR3 has 14 amino acids. Germline values: CDR1 SEHNR, CDR2 FQNEAQ (reference sequence). CDR3 in DNA: TGTGCCAGCACCTTAGGGACAGCCAAAAACATTCAGTACTTC. It is translated as CASTLGTAKNIQYF.